A single sample gave rise to the 29 T cell receptor beta chains below, sequenced in a study of cytomegalovirus exposure and HLA in healthy donors. The primer mix had 60 Vbeta and 13 Jbeta primers. The repertoire was sequenced with immunoSEQ multiplex PCR; TCRdb's copy has only in-frame clones and lacks some. Among around 190,000 clones, almost 85% were seen once, and the ten largest hold approximately 2.4%. Sequencing was carried out using PBMCs. The receptors shown here come from a woman between 45 and 65 years old in good health and CMV-seronegative.

V and J are TRBV6-5 and TRBJ2-1, with D possibly being TRBD2 (5 bases). V was cut by 7 bases and J by 0 bases, with 13 bases left in between. The CDR3 sequence is 15 residues long. CDR1 is MNHEY, CDR2 SVGAGI, per germline. CDR3 in DNA: TGTGCCAGCACCCCTAGCCGGAGCTCCTACAATGAGCAGTTCTTC. It translates to CASTPSRSSYNEQFF.

The chain is built from TRBV5-6 and TRBJ2-7; TRBD1 matches at 7 bases. Germline CDR1 SGHDT, CDR2 YYEEEE. CDR3 size: 14 residues. Trimming at V came to 4 bases and at J to 2 bases, leaving 6 bases not matched to a gene. CDR3 bases: TGTGCCAGCAGCCCCGGGACAGCAACCTACGAGCAGTACTTC. It encodes CASSPGTATYEQYF.

This rearrangement joins TRBV5-6 to TRBJ2-5; TRBD1 aligns across 7 bases. The germline gives CDR1 SGHDT, CDR2 YYEEEE. The CDR3 sequence is 17 residues long. J gave up 3 bases and V 4 bases, and 15 bases lay outside the gene matches. The CDR3: CASSRSQGVGYEETQYF. For the CDR3, the DNA is TGTGCCAGCAGCAGGAGTCAGGGGGTAGGGTACGAAGAGACCCAGTACTTC.

The rearrangement uses TRBV9 and TRBJ2-5; 11 bases are shared with TRBD2. Germline trimming cut 0 bases from V and 5 bases from J; bases unmatched to any gene: 9. CDR3 length: 17 amino acids. Germline V gene sequence: CDR1 SGDLS, CDR2 YYNGEE. The CDR3 nucleotides are TGTGCCAGCAGCGTAGGTCGGCTAGCGGGAGGAAGGGAGACCCAGTACTTC. Protein product: CASSVGRLAGGRETQYF.

CDR3 in DNA: TGCAGTGGTTGGGGGGGTGAGACCCAGTACTTC. Protein product: CSGWGGETQYF. This chain joins TRBV20-1 and TRBJ2-5, with 7 positions matching TRBD2. CDR3 size: 11 residues. The V segment lost 7 bases and the J segment 5 bases; nucleotides outside the gene matches: 4. Germline assignment: CDR1 DFQATT and CDR2 SNEGSKA (reference sequence).

This chain joins TRBV27 and TRBJ2-6, with 9 bases fitting TRBD1. CDR1 and CDR2 from the germline V gene are MNHEY and SMNVEV (reference sequence). V was pared by 4 bases and J by 0 bases, with 4 bases of the junction left unmatched. The CDR3 length is 17 residues. CDR3 residues: CASSSGTGLSGANVLTF. In nucleotides, the CDR3 is TGTGCCAGCAGTTCCGGGACAGGGCTCTCTGGGGCCAACGTCCTGACTTTC. Full variable domain (rest looked up from reference TRBV27 and TRBJ2-6): EAQVTQNPRYLITVTGKKLTVTCSQNMNHEYMSWYRQDPGLGLRQIYYSMNVEVTDKGDVPEGYKVSRKEKRNFPLILESPSPNQTSLYFCASSSGTGLSGANVLTFGAGSRLTVL.

The rearrangement uses TRBV2 and TRBJ1-4; tentatively, D is TRBD1 (6 bases). V dropped 5 bases and J dropped 0 bases, with 13 bases sitting between them. This CDR3 comprises 16 residues. Per the germline V gene, CDR1 is SNHLY and CDR2 is FYNNEI. The CDR3 region has the DNA TGTGCCAGCAGTAGGGGGAGTGGGGCAACTAATGAAAAACTGTTTTTT. This translates into CASSRGSGATNEKLFF.

The chain links TRBV19 to TRBJ1-2, with a weak D call TRBD1 (6 bases). This CDR3 contains 12 residues. Looked up from germline, CDR1 is LNHDA and CDR2 is SQIVND (reference sequence). The V end was cut by 9 bases, the J end by 3 bases, with 11 bases between. This CDR3 is CASSQGDYGYTF. DNA for the CDR3: TGTGCCAGCTCACAGGGTGACTATGGCTACACCTTC.

The chain employs TRBV4-2 and TRBJ1-2, with D possibly being TRBD1 (5 bases). The ends were cut back, 2 bases at V and 2 bases at J, with 12 bases in the middle. The CDR3 has 15 residues. The germline V gene has CDR1 LGHNA and CDR2 YNFKEQ. DNA for the CDR3: TGTGCCAGCAGCCAAACGCCCCGGGGGAACTATGGCTACACCTTC. This gives the protein CASSQTPRGNYGYTF.

The chain employs TRBV18 and TRBJ1-1; D possibly corresponds to TRBD1 (6 bases). From germline, CDR1 is KGHSH and CDR2 LQKENI. The CDR3 has 13 residues. With 2 bases removed from V and 7 bases from J, the gap between germline ends came to 11 bases. As DNA, the CDR3 is TGTGCCAGCTCACCATCAGGACAGAGTGAAGCTTTCTTT. Its translation: CASSPSGQSEAFF.

This clone came up a few times. The chain employs TRBV7-3 and TRBJ2-1; D might be TRBD1 (5 bases). This CDR3 contains 15 residues. V dropped 6 bases and J dropped 2 bases, with 14 bases sitting between them. Germline CDR1 and CDR2: SGHTA and FQGTGA. The CDR3 sequence: CASRLTGDTYNEQFF. The CDR3 DNA reads TGTGCCAGCAGGCTTACAGGTGATACCTACAATGAGCAGTTCTTC.

The chain carries TRBV6-1 and TRBJ1-1; TRBD1 matches 7 bases. The CDR3 is 14 amino acids. The V segment lost 5 bases and the J segment 8 bases; nucleotides outside the gene matches: 11. Germline CDR1 is MNHNS and CDR2 is SASEGT. CDR3 nucleotides: TGTGCCAGCAGTCCCACCGGGGGGGACAGAGAAGCTTTCTTT. Its protein is CASSPTGGDREAFF.

This chain uses TRBV11-2 with TRBJ2-1; 13 bases fit TRBD2. The CDR3 is made up of 17 amino acids. The V gene end was trimmed by 3 bases and the J gene end by 7 bases; junction bases not matched to a gene: 9. Germline CDR1 and CDR2: SGHAT and FQNNGV. CDR3 region: CASSFQGLAGIENEQFF. The DNA of the CDR3 is TGTGCCAGCAGCTTCCAGGGACTAGCGGGAATAGAGAATGAGCAGTTCTTC.

This clone appeared a single time. The gene calls are TRBV6-4 and TRBJ2-1, with 9 bases aligning to TRBD2. The germline gives CDR1 MRHNA, CDR2 SNTAGT. Trimming removed 7 bases from V and 6 bases from J; junction bases left unmatched: 10. The CDR3 sequence is 15 residues long. In DNA, the CDR3 is TGTGCCAGCAAGCGGGAGGATAATGTTGTCAATGAGCAGTTCTTC. Encoded protein: CASKREDNVVNEQFF.

The chain has TRBV5-1 and TRBJ2-5, with D unclear. The CDR3 loop spans 15 amino acids. Germline V gene data show CDR1 as SGHRS and CDR2 as YFSETQ. V was cut by 1 base and J by 4 bases, with 14 bases left in between. CDR3 loop: CASSLSRRFRETQYF. The CDR3 coding sequence is TGCGCCAGCAGCTTGTCGCGTCGATTCCGAGAGACCCAGTACTTC.

This sequence joins TRBV18 and TRBJ2-7; a possible D gene is TRBD1 (5 bases). The length of the CDR3 is 12 residues. The V end was cut by 5 bases, the J end by 4 bases, with 9 bases between. Germline CDR1 reads KGHSH; CDR2 reads LQKENI. The CDR3 bases are TGTGCCAGCTCAACTTCAGGGTACGAGCAGTACTTC. Translation: CASSTSGYEQYF.

The V call is TRBV28, the J call TRBJ1-2; 8 bases line up with TRBD1. V lost 3 bases and J lost 7; bases outside the gene matches: 7. The CDR3 has 14 amino acids. CDR1 is MDHEN and CDR2 is SYDVKM in the germline V gene. The CDR3 sequence: CASSLTGDFCGYTF. For the CDR3, the DNA is TGTGCCAGCAGTTTGACAGGGGATTTTTGTGGCTACACCTTC.

This rearrangement joins TRBV7-8 to TRBJ1-4, with D possibly TRBD1 on 6 matching bases. The CDR3 has 15 residues. V lost 6 bases, J lost 8 bases, and 19 bases lay in between. Per germline, CDR1 SGHVS and CDR2 FQNEAQ. CDR3 in DNA: TGTGCCAGCAGTTTGGCCGGGACATATGGAGAAAAACTGTTTTTT. Residues: CASSLAGTYGEKLFF.

The gene calls are TRBV5-1 and TRBJ1-2, with D unclear. Germline lookup yields CDR1 SGHRS and CDR2 YFSETQ. This CDR3 has 17 amino acids. The germline V and J ends were trimmed by 4 bases and 2 bases, with 21 bases remaining between them. CDR3 amino acids: CASSPHGSRERNYGYTF. The CDR3 coding sequence is TGCGCCAGCAGCCCGCACGGTTCACGGGAGCGGAACTATGGCTACACCTTC.

The count of this clone is one. J is TRBJ2-3 and V is TRBV7-9; D remains ambiguous. There are 14 residues in the CDR3. With 6 bases removed from V and 6 bases from J, the gap between germline ends came to 16 bases. Germline V gene data show CDR1 as SEHNR and CDR2 as FQNEAQ (reference sequence). The CDR3: CASSPRPVLDTQYF. CDR3 sequence (DNA): TGTGCCAGCAGTCCTAGACCCGTTCTTGATACGCAGTATTTT.

The chain recombines TRBV29-1 with TRBJ2-2; 8 nucleotides match TRBD1. Losses at the gene ends were 6 bases for V and 6 bases for J; bases not matched to a gene: 6. Per germline, CDR1 SQVTM and CDR2 ANQGSEA. The CDR3 runs 13 residues. The CDR3, as DNA: TGCAGCGTCGGGACAGGCGGGGCCGGGGAGCTGTTTTTT. This codes for CSVGTGGAGELFF.

The chain has TRBV6-5 and TRBJ1-1, with a possible D match to TRBD1 (5 bases). This CDR3 region has 15 residues. The germline CDR1 and CDR2 sequences are MNHEY and SVGAGI. V gave up 7 bases and J gave up 2 bases, with 17 bases separating them. CDR3 DNA: TGTGCCAGCACTCCCGATGGACATCCAAACACTGAAGCTTTCTTT. Its protein product is CASTPDGHPNTEAFF.

The chain is built from TRBV28 and TRBJ1-4, with D unclear. The V end lost 5 bases, the J end lost 0 bases, and 10 bases lay between the germline ends. Per germline, CDR1 MDHEN and CDR2 SYDVKM. The CDR3 loop spans 15 amino acids. The CDR3 loop is CASSQYSPTNEKLFF. CDR3 coding DNA: TGTGCCAGCAGTCAATACAGCCCAACTAATGAAAAACTGTTTTTT.

The rearrangement links TRBV6-6 to TRBJ2-1; the match to TRBD2 covers 8 bases. CDR3 length: 14 residues. Germline V gene lookup returns CDR1 MNHNY and CDR2 SVGAGI (reference sequence). Trimming cost V 6 bases and J 3 bases; bases outside gene matches: 4. CDR3 loop: CASSLSGVYNEQFF. CDR3 nucleotide sequence: TGTGCCAGCAGCCTTAGCGGGGTCTACAATGAGCAGTTCTTC.

This clone has only one observation. The chain joins TRBV6-5 to TRBJ2-7; tentatively, D is TRBD2 (6 bases). This CDR3 region has 14 residues. Trimming stripped 5 bases from V and 2 bases from J, with 13 bases between. Looked up from germline, CDR1 is MNHEY and CDR2 is SVGAGI. CDR3 in amino acids: CASSIFGGAYEQYF. The CDR3 coding sequence is TGTGCCAGCAGTATCTTCGGGGGAGCCTACGAGCAGTACTTC.

For this clone: Other DNA sequences in the same sample also yield this CDR3. J is TRBJ2-1 and V is TRBV28; weak D call: TRBD2 (6 bases). The ends were cut back, 2 bases at V and 0 bases at J, with 8 bases in the middle. CDR3 length: 15 residues. Germline V gene data show CDR1 as MDHEN and CDR2 as SYDVKM. As DNA, the CDR3 is TGTGCCAGCAGTTTAGGGGGAGGCTCCTACAATGAGCAGTTCTTC. Its protein is CASSLGGGSYNEQFF.

The rearrangement joins TRBV7-9 to TRBJ2-7, with a possible D match to TRBD2 (5 bases). Trimming left V 0 bases short and J 6 bases short, with 9 bases between. This CDR3 region has 13 residues. Germline CDR1 and CDR2: SEHNR and FQNEAQ (reference sequence). CDR3 region: CASSLALVAEQYF. DNA for the CDR3: TGTGCCAGCAGCTTAGCACTAGTTGCCGAGCAGTACTTC.

This clone was seen more than once but under ten times. The chain carries TRBV2 and TRBJ2-7, with 11 bases lining up with TRBD2. The CDR3 has 13 amino acids. Germline CDR1 SNHLY, CDR2 FYNNEI. Losses at the gene ends were 6 bases for V and 10 bases for J; bases not matched to a gene: 8. CDR3 loop: CASRIRTSGRQYF. In DNA form, the CDR3 reads TGTGCCAGCAGAATAAGGACTAGCGGGCGCCAGTACTTC.

DNA of the CDR3: TGTGCCAGCAGCCAAGGTTGGGCAGGGGGCTATGGCTACACCTTC. Amino acids: CASSQGWAGGYGYTF. V and J are TRBV14 and TRBJ1-2; 7 nucleotides match TRBD1. Germline loops: CDR1 SGHDN, CDR2 FVKESK. CDR3 length: 15 amino acids. Trimming removed 1 base from V and 4 bases from J; junction bases left unmatched: 6.